The rows below give T cell receptor beta chains drawn from one sample of a study of T-cell reconstitution after alpha-beta-depleted transplantation in children. TCRdb used MiXCR to reprocess the PCR reads, holding one entry per CDR3 protein. The data hold fewer than 400,000 distinct CDR3 sequences, with around 25% observed a single time. The sample in question was PBMCs, mostly from graft donor cells, obtained 180 days after TCRalphabeta/CD19-depleted stem cell transplant. The receptors here all came from a male patient between 10 and 17 years old who had a stem cell transplant for acute lymphoblastic leukemia, so the T cells may come from the graft donor. Each CDR3 is given with its conserved first and last residue. A D gene is named only where the DNA matches it firmly. A clone size is listed for some rows: how often the clone was seen (once, few, many), or a class if it is expanded.

>TRBJ1-4|NA|TRBV2|NA
CASLVRGKLFF
>TRBJ2-5|NA|TRBV7-3|NA
CASSLQGQETQYF
>TRBJ1-2|NA|TRBV20-1|few
CSAVRREGLYGYTF
>TRBJ2-3|TRBD2|TRBV11-2|NA
CASTQLAGGPTDTQYF
>TRBJ2-7|NA|TRBV5-4|NA
CASSFHNRKSYEQYF
>TRBJ1-2|TRBD1|TRBV12-3/TRBV12-4|NA
CASSLIGGVYGYTF
>TRBJ2-3|NA|TRBV27|NA
CASSLRRMQGDTQYF
>TRBJ1-2|TRBD1|TRBV6-1|NA
CASAPERRGGSYGYTF
>TRBJ2-1|NA|TRBV27|NA
CASSFKGPGGTEQFF
>TRBJ1-2|TRBD1|TRBV7-3|NA
CASSLRRTGTGENGYTF
>TRBJ2-4|TRBD2|TRBV6-1|NA
CASSLAGGSKNIQYF
>TRBJ2-7|TRBD1|TRBV7-9|many
CASSRDRVEQYF
>TRBJ1-2|TRBD1|TRBV5-1|NA
CASSLRTGGDHGYTF
>TRBJ2-1|NA|TRBV19|few
CASGTQRREQFF
>TRBJ2-7|TRBD1|TRBV7-9|NA
CASSLARRTGGTYEQYF
>TRBJ2-5|NA|TRBV3-1|NA
CASSSQLAFQETQYF
>TRBJ2-5|NA|TRBV10-3|NA
CAISAGGGETQYF
>TRBJ1-2|TRBD1|TRBV5-1|few
CASSRIMTGLYGYTF
>TRBJ2-5|TRBD2|TRBV5-1|NA
CASSLTLADIFQETQYF
>TRBJ2-7|TRBD2|TRBV14|few
CASSPRATSRYEQYF
>TRBJ1-2|NA|TRBV2|few
CASPTVNYGYTF
>TRBJ2-5|NA|TRBV7-8|few
CASSFDRKETQYF
>TRBJ2-3|NA|TRBV7-9|NA
CASSLAGGRPKDTQYF
>TRBJ2-5|TRBD1|TRBV15|few
CATSRDPDRVETQYF
>TRBJ2-5|TRBD1|TRBV7-9|NA
CASSLGTGNQETQYF
>TRBJ2-2|NA|TRBV14|NA
CASSPRGNGELFF
>TRBJ1-4|NA|TRBV29-1|few
CSVVPGSNEKLFF
>TRBJ1-5|TRBD1|TRBV18|NA
CASSSDRGRNQPQHF
>TRBJ2-5|TRBD2|TRBV7-6|NA
CASSLRSGPGLAGQETQYF
>TRBJ2-1|NA|TRBV25-1|few
CASSAPSRGLSSYNEQFF
>TRBJ1-4|NA|TRBV6-5|NA
CASSWGYRPTNEKLFF
>TRBJ2-3|NA|TRBV7-2|NA
CASSLGKPRTDTQYF
>TRBJ2-7|NA|TRBV9|NA
CASSVAGVPYEQYF
>TRBJ2-1|TRBD2|TRBV20-1|NA
CSARERARLAGGGEQFF
>TRBJ2-1|NA|TRBV29-1|NA
CSVEGSYNEQFF
>TRBJ2-7|NA|TRBV5-6|NA
CASSWGKVAGTEQYF
>TRBJ2-3|NA|TRBV20-1|NA
CSALNSFLSTDTQYF